This TCR beta chain was obtained from a study of T cells after yellow fever vaccination. Study-wide points: Sorted repertoires could include abundant contaminating clonotypes from bulk cells. Booster samples showed a return of most primary-vaccination clones (roughly 96% CD4, about 87% CD8).

This clonotype was found a few times. Its matching antigen is unknown. With V trimmed by 1 base and J by 0 bases, 13 bases remained unmatched. The CDR3 sequence is 19 residues long. Germline loops: CDR1 LGHNA, CDR2 YNFKEQ. A universal primer site and UMIs were added as TCR cDNA was made by 5'RACE template switching. From the 5' RACE reads, TCRdb called clonotypes with MiXCR, one entry per CDR3 protein. The sample includes 200,000 to 300,000 distinct CDR3 sequences, less than 7.5% of them seen just once. This material consisted of CD4+ T cells sorted from PBMCs, taken on the day of the yellow fever booster vaccination. J is TRBJ2-7 and V is TRBV4-2; 9 positions match TRBD2. The clonotype was recovered from a man under 40 who received the YFV17D yellow fever vaccine. Here the CDR3 DNA reads TGTGCCAGCAGCCAAGCTTGGCTAGCGGGACGACTAAGCTCCTACGAGCAGTACTTC. It specifies CASSQAWLAGRLSSYEQYF.